This T cell receptor beta chain came from a study of neurological immune-mediated disorders. Study observations and caveats: Multiple sclerosis, the disease with the least TCR clonal expansion, fell below healthy controls, whereas HTLV-1-associated myelopathy showed the most. Across subjects, expanded clones had no CDR3 amino acid sequences in common, pointing to private repertoires in all groups.

Time point: longitudinal time-point 3. Unsorted libraries were generated from 2 million PBMCs. These cells had been stored in RNAlater at -80 C. CDR3 size: 16 residues. CDR1 and CDR2 from the germline V gene are SGDLS and YYNGEE. Trimming left V 0 bases short and J 4 bases short, with 15 bases between. With respect to this clonotype: Its matching antigen is unknown.

TCRdb fed the 5' RACE reads into MiXCR, producing one record per CDR3 protein. There are about 99,000 distinct CDR3 sequences in the sample; more than 10% occur only once, and about 3.1% lies in the top ten. This clonotype was obtained from a female donor with HTLV-1-associated myelopathy (HAM/TSP). This chain joins TRBV9 and TRBJ2-3; no clear D. What was sequenced was PBMCs. CDR3 amino acids: CASSVGDIQFADTQYF. Here the CDR3 DNA reads TGTGCCAGCAGCGTAGGGGATATCCAATTTGCAGATACGCAGTATTTT.